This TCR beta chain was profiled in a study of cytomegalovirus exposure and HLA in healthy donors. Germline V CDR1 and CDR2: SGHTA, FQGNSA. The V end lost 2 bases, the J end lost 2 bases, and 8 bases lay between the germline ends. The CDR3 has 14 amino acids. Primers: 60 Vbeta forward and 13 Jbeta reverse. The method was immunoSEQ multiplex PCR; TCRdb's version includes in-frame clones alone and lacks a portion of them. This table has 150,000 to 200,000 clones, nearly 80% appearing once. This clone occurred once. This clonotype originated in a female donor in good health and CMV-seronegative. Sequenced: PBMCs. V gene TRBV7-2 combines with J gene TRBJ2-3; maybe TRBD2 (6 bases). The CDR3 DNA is TGTGCCAGCAGCTTAAGGACTATCACAGATACGCAGTATTTT. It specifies CASSLRTITDTQYF.